This entry lists 20 T cell receptor beta chains sequenced from one sample in a study of neurological immune-mediated disorders. The time point was: longitudinal time-point 3. Each CDR3 protein is one row after TCRdb ran MiXCR on the 5' RACE reads. The sample has 45,000 to 65,000 distinct CDR3 sequences; roughly 8% are singletons. Sequencing was done on a sample of PBMCs. These receptors all stem from a middle-aged woman in good health.

In its sample, this clonotype was seen many times. The chain is built from TRBV5-1 and TRBJ2-1; the D call may be TRBD1 or TRBD2 (7 bases each). V lost 4 bases and J 4 bases, leaving 18 bases between the germline ends. The CDR3 has 16 residues. The V gene's germline CDR1 is SGHRS and CDR2 YFSETQ. CDR3 sequence (DNA): TGCGCCAGCAGCGGGAGGGGGCAAGAACCTTACAATGAGCAGTTCTTC. The encoded protein is CASSGRGQEPYNEQFF. The complete variable domain, with remaining parts taken from reference TRBV5-1 and TRBJ2-1, reads KAGVTQTPRYLIKTRGQQVTLSCSPISGHRSVSWYQQTPGQGLQFLFEYFSETQRNKGNFPGRFSGRQFSNSRSEMNVSTLELGDSALYLCASSGRGQEPYNEQFFGPGTRLTVL.

At least ten counts were recorded for this clonotype. The gene calls are TRBV20-1 and TRBJ2-3; 8 nucleotides agree with TRBD1. CDR3 length: 15 amino acids. J was trimmed by 0 bases and V by 3 bases; bases with no gene match: 5. CDR1 and CDR2 (germline): DFQATT, SNEGSKA (reference sequence). CDR3 coding DNA: TGCAGTGCTAGCAAAGGACAGGGAAGCACAGATACGCAGTATTTT. Its protein is CSASKGQGSTDTQYF.

Notes on this clonotype: This could be a read error, since a much larger clone is one nucleotide away. V usage is TRBV7-2 and J usage is TRBJ2-5, with D unresolved. Germline V gene sequence: CDR1 SGHTA, CDR2 FQGNSA. The V end lost 8 bases, the J end lost 2 bases, and 9 bases lay between the germline ends. The CDR3 length is 12 residues. Here the CDR3 DNA reads TGTGCCAGCGCCCCTTTTCAAGAGACCCAGTACTTC. It is translated as CASAPFQETQYF.

About this clonotype: A much larger clone differs from this one at a single base, so this may be a read error. The chain recombines TRBV28 with TRBJ1-2, with D tentatively TRBD1 (5 bases). The length of the CDR3 is 13 residues. From germline, CDR1 is MDHEN and CDR2 SYDVKM. This CDR3 reads CASSFGQAYGCTF. The CDR3, as DNA: TGTGCCAGCAGTTTTGGACAAGCCTATGGCTGCACCTTC.

This clonotype was detected many times. The rearrangement joins TRBV24-1 to TRBJ2-1, with 9 bases that match TRBD1. The CDR3 is 14 residues long. The trim removed 3 bases at V and 9 bases at J, leaving 5 bases unmatched. Germline V gene sequence: CDR1 KGHDR, CDR2 SFDVKD. The CDR3 is CATSDRDRDGEQFF. The CDR3 DNA follows: TGTGCCACCAGTGATCGGGACAGGGATGGTGAGCAGTTCTTC.

This clonotype was recorded many times. The chain couples TRBV7-8 to TRBJ2-1, with 10 nucleotides matching TRBD1. The germline V gene has CDR1 SGHVS and CDR2 FQNEAQ. CDR3 length: 16 amino acids. With 5 bases clipped from V and 7 bases from J, the junction kept 11 bases outside the gene matches. The CDR3, as DNA: TGTGCCAGCAGCCCCGGTCGACAGGGGGCGAAGAATGAGCAGTTCTTC. This sequence encodes CASSPGRQGAKNEQFF.

This clonotype came up many times. The rearrangement joins TRBV7-7 to TRBJ1-5; TRBD1 is a possible D gene (6 bases). V lost 10 bases and J lost 7, with 17 bases in between. Germline V gene sequence: CDR1 SSHAT, CDR2 FNYEAQ (reference sequence). This CDR3 is 13 amino acids long. CDR3 amino acids: CATGGTPAQPQHF. The DNA for the CDR3 is TGTGCCACCGGGGGGACACCGGCACAGCCCCAGCATTTT.

This clonotype has a handful of counts. The rearrangement links TRBV6-6 to TRBJ1-2, with a weak D call TRBD1 (6 bases). CDR1 and CDR2 from the germline V gene are MNHNY and SVGAGI (reference sequence). The CDR3 is 13 residues long. Trimming stripped 6 bases from V and 7 bases from J, with 15 bases between. The CDR3 protein is CASRTPTGGGYTF. Here the CDR3 DNA reads TGTGCCAGCAGGACGCCGACAGGTGGTGGCTACACCTTC.

Regarding this clonotype: Compared with germline, one end of the junction differs, possibly owing to a read error. The chain has TRBV5-5 and TRBJ2-1, with a weak D call TRBD2 (5 bases). This CDR3 is 14 amino acids long. Germline V lookup: CDR1 SGHKS, CDR2 YYEKEE (reference sequence). The CDR3 region has the DNA TGTACCAGCAGCTTCGGACTGGCCCGCAATGAGCAGTTCTTC. It codes for CTSSFGLARNEQFF.

The chain has TRBV20-1 and TRBJ2-5; 12 bases match TRBD2. V lost 1 base, J lost 0 bases, and 3 bases stayed unmatched. Germline V gene sequence: CDR1 DFQATT, CDR2 SNEGSKA (reference sequence). The length of the CDR3 is 16 residues. The CDR3 sequence is CSARGLAGENQETQYF. The DNA of the CDR3 is TGCAGTGCTAGAGGACTAGCGGGGGAAAACCAAGAGACCCAGTACTTC.

This clonotype was detected many times. The chain is built from TRBV20-1 and TRBJ1-6; 9 bases align to TRBD1. The V and J ends lost 3 bases and 9 bases, in that order; junction bases with no gene match: 3. The CDR3 is made up of 13 amino acids. CDR1 and CDR2 (germline): DFQATT, SNEGSKA (reference sequence). The CDR3 sequence is CSARDRGPSPLHF. DNA of the CDR3: TGCAGTGCTAGGGACAGGGGACCTTCACCCCTCCACTTT.

This clonotype has a count of ten or more. The chain uses TRBV6-5 and TRBJ1-1, with D unclear. The germline gives CDR1 MNHEY, CDR2 SVGAGI. Trimming removed 2 bases from V and 2 bases from J, with 6 bases in between. The CDR3 totals 13 residues. The CDR3: CASSYERNTEAFF. CDR3 nucleotide sequence: TGTGCCAGCAGTTACGAACGAAACACTGAAGCTTTCTTT.

The sample holds many counts of this clonotype. The V call is TRBV10-3, the J call TRBJ2-3; either TRBD1 or TRBD2 may fit D (5 bases each). V lost 0 bases and J 0 bases, leaving 16 bases between the germline ends. Germline V gene lookup returns CDR1 ENHRY and CDR2 SYGVKD. The CDR3 totals 18 residues. The CDR3: CAISESSPSGTSTDTQYF. The DNA of the CDR3 is TGTGCCATCAGTGAGTCCTCCCCTTCAGGGACCAGCACAGATACGCAGTATTTT.

This clonotype appeared many times. The V call is TRBV6-6, the J call TRBJ1-1; TRBD1 is a possible D gene (5 bases). CDR1 MNHNY and CDR2 SVGAGI come from the germline V gene (reference sequence). The CDR3 contains 15 residues. V shed 2 bases and J shed 0 bases, with 10 bases lying between them. As DNA, the CDR3 is TGTGCCAGCAGTTACGGGGCGGATATGAACACTGAAGCTTTCTTT. It yields the protein CASSYGADMNTEAFF.

The V gene is TRBV6-2 or TRBV6-3, the J gene TRBJ2-7; D remains ambiguous. The CDR3 consists of 12 residues. CDR1 is MNHEY, CDR2 SVGEGT, per germline. The V and J ends lost 5 bases and 4 bases respectively, with 9 bases between them. CDR3 DNA: TGTGCCAGCAGTCAGAGTCCATACGAGCAGTACTTC. Protein product: CASSQSPYEQYF.

This clonotype was seen ten or more times. The V call is TRBV4-3, the J call TRBJ1-1; TRBD1 is a possible D gene (6 bases). V lost 1 base and J lost 1, with 13 bases in between. This CDR3 is 16 amino acids long. Germline V gene data show CDR1 as LGHNA and CDR2 as YSLEER. CDR3 nucleotides: TGCGCCAGCAGCCAAGGAAGTACGGACAGGAACACTGAAGCTTTCTTT. It is translated as CASSQGSTDRNTEAFF.

Ten or more counts support this clonotype. The chain uses TRBV5-1 and TRBJ2-2, with 8 nucleotides matching TRBD2. The trim removed 0 bases at V and 5 bases at J, leaving 6 bases unmatched. In germline, CDR1 is SGHRS, CDR2 YFSETQ. There are 16 residues in the CDR3. The CDR3 sequence: CASSLAAGAWTGELFF. CDR3 DNA sequence: TGCGCCAGCAGCTTGGCAGCGGGGGCCTGGACCGGGGAGCTGTTTTTT.

The table lists this clonotype with many counts. This chain links TRBV18 with TRBJ2-3, with unresolved D. The CDR3 sequence is 14 residues long. CDR1 is KGHSH and CDR2 is LQKENI in the germline V gene. V lost 3 bases, J lost 2 bases, and 9 bases lay in between. CDR3 sequence (DNA): TGTGCCAGCTCACCCCCCCGCGACACAGATACGCAGTATTTT. Its translation is CASSPPRDTDTQYF.

This clonotype was counted at least ten times. J is TRBJ2-3 and V is TRBV14; 12 bases map to TRBD2. This CDR3 has 17 residues. Germline V lookup: CDR1 SGHDN, CDR2 FVKESK. V lost 4 bases, J lost 0 bases, and 5 bases stayed unmatched. In DNA form, the CDR3 reads TGTGCCAGCAGCCCGACTAGCGGGGGACCCAGCACAGATACGCAGTATTTT. Translating it yields CASSPTSGGPSTDTQYF.

This clonotype appeared many times. The chain has TRBV6-2 or TRBV6-3 and TRBJ1-1, with D possibly TRBD1 on 5 matching bases. The CDR3 runs 13 residues. Germline lookup yields CDR1 MNHEY and CDR2 SVGEGT. Between the trimmed V and J ends, which lost 5 bases and 4 bases, there was a span of 11 bases. The CDR3 region has the DNA TGTGCCAGCAGTCAGGGCCGTCTCACTGAAGCTTTCTTT. Translation gives CASSQGRLTEAFF.